This is a list of T cell receptor beta chains from one sample in a study of blood T cell repertoires in COVID-19. Profiled with immunoSEQ multiplex PCR; TCRdb holds only in-frame clones, not every one. The top ten clones hold 9.5% to 15% of a sample with 210,000 or so clones, approximately 90% of them seen once. The sample consisted of peripheral blood. These receptor sequences come from a woman aged 18-29 years who had recovered from COVID-19. CDR3s leave out the opening cysteine and the closing phenylalanine or tryptophan. Rows give clone size only sometimes, using once, few, many, or a class for an expanded clone.

v_call,clone_size,cdr3_aa
TRBV4-2,-,ASSQGAGVLSNQPQH
TRBV19,-,ASSSGSFSEQF
TRBV27,-,ASSGQDNSPLH
TRBV3-1/TRBV3-2,-,ASSQAYTSGSYNEQF
TRBV6-4,many,ASQGLAGGPYNEQF
TRBV5-6,-,ASSSTGTSSSNEQF
TRBV27,-,ASSLSAGGLFDEQF
TRBV7-9,once,ASSPGQGEAF
TRBV5-1,-,ASSLGLGFNTGELF
TRBV7-6,-,ASSLWTSGMSSYNEQF
TRBV19,-,ASSVTGQTYSNQPQH
TRBV5-1,once,ASSLSLANNEQF
TRBV6-2/TRBV6-3,-,ASNPSRGTYEQY
TRBV6-6,-,ASRLEASMNTQY
TRBV30,few,AWRDRYYEQY
TRBV12-3/TRBV12-4,-,ASSQGAGGYT
TRBV6-2/TRBV6-3,-,ASSKGQYYEQY
TRBV19,-,ASSSLPGAGGPGETQY
TRBV6-2/TRBV6-3,-,ASSYGVRGETQY
TRBV7-2,-,ASSLQAGVGTDTQY
TRBV4-1,-,ASSQARGLDPSVAQY
TRBV6-5,-,ASRQGLKLF
TRBV9,-,ASSEGTSRNRYT
TRBV7-3,-,ASSFASGAYEQY
TRBV12-3/TRBV12-4,-,ASSWDRNTEAF
TRBV7-2,-,ASSLGASVRYEQY
TRBV9,few,ASSVAYGGPHDEQY
TRBV4-1,-,ASSPLDSQETQY
TRBV4-3,once,ASSQDLAGGMGNTEAF
TRBV12-3/TRBV12-4,-,ASRRDYLYTQY
TRBV5-4,-,ASSSPGTSGLVWY
TRBV18,-,ASSSRTSGDGEQY
TRBV19,-,ASTLRLVDFDEQF
TRBV5-1,-,ASSLSGFDGYT
TRBV5-1,-,ASSLDRTEAF